This is a list of T cell receptor beta chains from one sample in a study of blood T cells in healthy people across ages. TCRdb itself ran the 5' RACE reads through MiXCR, one entry per CDR3 protein. The table records 700,000 to 850,000 distinct CDR3 sequences, 30% to 45% of them present only once. The sample consisted of blood. The receptors were gathered from a young man in good health. CDR3s include the opening cysteine and the closing phenylalanine or tryptophan. The D gene is left open where the match is weak. A row's size may be missing; if present it is once, few, many or a size class.

v_call: TRBV15
clone_size: NA
j_call: TRBJ1-5
d_call: NA
cdr3_nt: TGTGCCACCAGCGCGGACCTCAATCAGCCCCAGCATTTT
cdr3_aa: CATSADLNQPQHF

v_call: TRBV12-3/TRBV12-4
clone_size: few
j_call: TRBJ2-4
d_call: NA
cdr3_nt: TGTGCCAGCAGTTTGGGGTCCTCAAAAAACATTCAGTACTTC
cdr3_aa: CASSLGSSKNIQYF

v_call: TRBV9
clone_size: NA
j_call: TRBJ2-3
d_call: TRBD1
cdr3_nt: TGTGCCAGCAGCGACTCCCCCGGGACAGGGGGATTCACAGATACGCAGTATTTT
cdr3_aa: CASSDSPGTGGFTDTQYF

v_call: TRBV7-9
clone_size: NA
j_call: TRBJ2-3
d_call: TRBD2
cdr3_nt: TGTGCCAGCAGCCGGCCCGGGGGGGGTATAGATACGCAGTATTTT
cdr3_aa: CASSRPGGGIDTQYF

v_call: TRBV6-1
clone_size: NA
j_call: TRBJ1-6
d_call: NA
cdr3_nt: TGTGCCAGCAGTGGCCTTGATGCGCGGAATAATTCACCCCTCCACTTT
cdr3_aa: CASSGLDARNNSPLHF

v_call: TRBV5-6
clone_size: NA
j_call: TRBJ1-1
d_call: TRBD1
cdr3_nt: TGTGCCAGCAGCTGGGACAGAAGGGGTACTGAAGCTTTCTTT
cdr3_aa: CASSWDRRGTEAFF

v_call: TRBV29-1
clone_size: NA
j_call: TRBJ1-1
d_call: NA
cdr3_nt: TGCAGCGTTGAAGTTGGGGGTCCCGAAGCTTTCTTT
cdr3_aa: CSVEVGGPEAFF

v_call: TRBV5-6
clone_size: NA
j_call: TRBJ1-6
d_call: NA
cdr3_nt: TGTGCCAGCAGCTTGGAAGCGGTGGGGATGGGTTCACCCCTCCACTTT
cdr3_aa: CASSLEAVGMGSPLHF

v_call: TRBV27
clone_size: NA
j_call: TRBJ1-1
d_call: TRBD1
cdr3_nt: TGTGCCAGCAGTCCCTTGGAACAGGGGGCGTGGGACACTGAAGCTTTCTTT
cdr3_aa: CASSPLEQGAWDTEAFF

v_call: TRBV20-1
clone_size: many
j_call: TRBJ1-2
d_call: TRBD1
cdr3_nt: TGCAGTGCTAGAGACCCCAGGGGGCAGCATGGCTACACCTTC
cdr3_aa: CSARDPRGQHGYTF

v_call: TRBV7-2
clone_size: NA
j_call: TRBJ1-5
d_call: NA
cdr3_nt: TGTGCCAGCAGCCTCTCCGTACTTAGCAATCAGCCCCAGCATTTT
cdr3_aa: CASSLSVLSNQPQHF

v_call: TRBV9
clone_size: NA
j_call: TRBJ2-7
d_call: NA
cdr3_nt: TGTGCCAGCAGCGTAGGGGCAAATCCCCGCGAGCAGTACTTC
cdr3_aa: CASSVGANPREQYF

v_call: TRBV9
clone_size: many
j_call: TRBJ2-1
d_call: TRBD1
cdr3_nt: TGTGCCAGCAGCCTAACAGGGGCCTGGGGCAATGAGCAGTTCTTC
cdr3_aa: CASSLTGAWGNEQFF

v_call: TRBV7-2
clone_size: few
j_call: TRBJ2-3
d_call: NA
cdr3_nt: TGTGCCAGCGGCGGACCTGGCTTCACAGATACGCAGTATTTT
cdr3_aa: CASGGPGFTDTQYF

v_call: TRBV7-2
clone_size: few
j_call: TRBJ1-1
d_call: TRBD1
cdr3_nt: TGTGCCAGCAGCTTAGATGCGGCAGGGGGGAGGATTGAAGCTTTCTTT
cdr3_aa: CASSLDAAGGRIEAFF

v_call: TRBV7-2
clone_size: NA
j_call: TRBJ2-7
d_call: TRBD1
cdr3_nt: TGTGCCAGCAGCTTAGCGCTAGGACAGGTTATTTACGAGCAGTACTTC
cdr3_aa: CASSLALGQVIYEQYF

v_call: TRBV7-2
clone_size: NA
j_call: TRBJ1-2
d_call: NA
cdr3_nt: TGTGCCAGCAGCTTAGACCGGGCCTCGGCGTATGGCTACACCTTC
cdr3_aa: CASSLDRASAYGYTF

v_call: TRBV20-1
clone_size: few
j_call: TRBJ2-3
d_call: TRBD2
cdr3_nt: TGCAGTGCTAGAGATCCTCTGGGACTAGCGGGGGGGCCCAATATAGATACGCAGTATTTT
cdr3_aa: CSARDPLGLAGGPNIDTQYF

v_call: TRBV7-9
clone_size: NA
j_call: TRBJ2-7
d_call: NA
cdr3_nt: TGTGCCTTCGACGACAATGAGCAGTACTTC
cdr3_aa: CAFDDNEQYF

v_call: TRBV7-9
clone_size: NA
j_call: TRBJ2-5
d_call: NA
cdr3_nt: TGTGCCAGCAGCTTAGAGGGCAGGGCGGGTGAGCAGTACTTC
cdr3_aa: CASSLEGRAGEQYF

v_call: TRBV4-3
clone_size: NA
j_call: TRBJ1-2
d_call: TRBD1
cdr3_nt: TGCGCCAGCGGAGGGACAGGGTGGGGAGATGGCTACACCTTC
cdr3_aa: CASGGTGWGDGYTF

v_call: TRBV29-1
clone_size: NA
j_call: TRBJ2-2
d_call: TRBD1
cdr3_nt: TGCAGCGGGACAGGGGGCTCTCTCGCCGGGGAGCTGTTTTTT
cdr3_aa: CSGTGGSLAGELFF

v_call: TRBV2
clone_size: many
j_call: TRBJ2-3
d_call: NA
cdr3_nt: TGTGCCAGCACGGGCGAGAGCACAGATACGCAGTATTTT
cdr3_aa: CASTGESTDTQYF

v_call: TRBV27
clone_size: few
j_call: TRBJ1-6
d_call: NA
cdr3_nt: TGTGCCAGCAGTACAGGGTGGCCACCCCTCCACTTT
cdr3_aa: CASSTGWPPLHF

v_call: TRBV3-1
clone_size: NA
j_call: TRBJ2-3
d_call: TRBD1
cdr3_nt: TGTGCCAGCAGCACTCCCAGGGGGCTGGGGGATACGCAGTATTTT
cdr3_aa: CASSTPRGLGDTQYF

v_call: TRBV7-2
clone_size: few
j_call: TRBJ1-1
d_call: TRBD1
cdr3_nt: TGTGCCAGCAGACAGACAGGGGGCGCTGTAGCTTTCTTT
cdr3_aa: CASRQTGGAVAFF

v_call: TRBV5-8
clone_size: NA
j_call: TRBJ2-1
d_call: TRBD2
cdr3_nt: TGTGCCAGCAGCTTGGACGGGACTAGCGGGGATGAGCAGTTCTTC
cdr3_aa: CASSLDGTSGDEQFF

v_call: TRBV29-1
clone_size: few
j_call: TRBJ2-1
d_call: NA
cdr3_nt: TGCAGCGTTGAAGATAGTTATGGGGGTCATACAGTCTACAATGAGCAGTTCTTC
cdr3_aa: CSVEDSYGGHTVYNEQFF

v_call: TRBV12-3/TRBV12-4
clone_size: NA
j_call: TRBJ1-2
d_call: NA
cdr3_nt: TGTGCCAGCAGTTTAGAAGCGGGAGGGAGCTATGGCTACACCTTC
cdr3_aa: CASSLEAGGSYGYTF

v_call: TRBV6-6
clone_size: few
j_call: TRBJ2-1
d_call: NA
cdr3_nt: TGTGCCAGCAGTTACTCGATGAGTAGAGGCTACAATGAGCAGTTCTTC
cdr3_aa: CASSYSMSRGYNEQFF

v_call: TRBV12-3/TRBV12-4
clone_size: NA
j_call: TRBJ2-7
d_call: NA
cdr3_nt: TGTGCCAGCAGCCTAGACAGAATTTCCTACAATGAGCAGTACTTC
cdr3_aa: CASSLDRISYNEQYF

v_call: TRBV2
clone_size: few
j_call: TRBJ2-2
d_call: NA
cdr3_nt: TGTGCCAGCATACTGCACCCCGGGGAGCTGTTTTTT
cdr3_aa: CASILHPGELFF

v_call: TRBV7-2
clone_size: NA
j_call: TRBJ2-5
d_call: NA
cdr3_nt: TGTGCCAGCAGATACTCGAGGGTTTACAATGGGCAGTACTTC
cdr3_aa: CASRYSRVYNGQYF

v_call: TRBV18
clone_size: NA
j_call: TRBJ1-6
d_call: NA
cdr3_nt: TGTGCCAGCCCACGGACTTTCAGTTCACCCCTCCACTTT
cdr3_aa: CASPRTFSSPLHF

v_call: TRBV30
clone_size: many
j_call: TRBJ2-5
d_call: NA
cdr3_nt: TGTGCCTGGAGTGTCGGACAGCAAGAGACCCAGTACTTC
cdr3_aa: CAWSVGQQETQYF

v_call: TRBV5-1
clone_size: NA
j_call: TRBJ1-1
d_call: NA
cdr3_nt: TGCGCCAGCAGCTTGGCACGGGGCATGGACACTGAAGCTTTCTTT
cdr3_aa: CASSLARGMDTEAFF

v_call: TRBV20-1
clone_size: once
j_call: TRBJ1-5
d_call: NA
cdr3_nt: TGCAGTGCTCAAGTCGGACGTCCGGATCACCCCCAGAATTTT
cdr3_aa: CSAQVGRPDHPQNF

v_call: TRBV28
clone_size: NA
j_call: TRBJ2-3
d_call: NA
cdr3_nt: TGTGCCAGCAGCCAGTTTTCATTGGACTACCAAAGCACAGATATGCAGTATTTT
cdr3_aa: CASSQFSLDYQSTDMQYF